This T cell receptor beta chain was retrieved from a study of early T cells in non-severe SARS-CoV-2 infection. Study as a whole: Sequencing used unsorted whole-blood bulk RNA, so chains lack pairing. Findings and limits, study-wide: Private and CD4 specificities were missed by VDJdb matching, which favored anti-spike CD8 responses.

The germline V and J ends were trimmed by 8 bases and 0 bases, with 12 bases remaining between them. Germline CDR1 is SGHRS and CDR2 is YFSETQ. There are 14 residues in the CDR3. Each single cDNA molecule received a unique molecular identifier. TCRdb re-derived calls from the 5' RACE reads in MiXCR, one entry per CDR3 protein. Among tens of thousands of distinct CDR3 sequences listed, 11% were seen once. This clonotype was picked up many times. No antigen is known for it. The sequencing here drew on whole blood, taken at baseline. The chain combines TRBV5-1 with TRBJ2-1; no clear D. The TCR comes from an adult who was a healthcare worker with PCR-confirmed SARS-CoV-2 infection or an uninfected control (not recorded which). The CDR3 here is CASHPGSSYNEQFF. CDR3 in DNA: TGCGCCAGTCACCCCGGTAGCTCCTACAATGAGCAGTTCTTC.